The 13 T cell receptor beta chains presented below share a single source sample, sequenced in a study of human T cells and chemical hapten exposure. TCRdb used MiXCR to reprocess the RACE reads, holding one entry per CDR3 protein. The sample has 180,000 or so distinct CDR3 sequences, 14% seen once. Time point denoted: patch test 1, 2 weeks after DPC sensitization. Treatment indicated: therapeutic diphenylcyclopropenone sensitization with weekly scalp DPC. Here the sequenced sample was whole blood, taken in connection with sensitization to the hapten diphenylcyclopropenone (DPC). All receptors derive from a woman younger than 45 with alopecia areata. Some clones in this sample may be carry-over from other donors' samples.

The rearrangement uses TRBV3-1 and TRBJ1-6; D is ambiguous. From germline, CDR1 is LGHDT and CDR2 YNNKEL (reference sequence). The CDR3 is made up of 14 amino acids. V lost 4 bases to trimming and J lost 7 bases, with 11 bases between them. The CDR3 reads CASSLLEGNSPLHF. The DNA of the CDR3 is TGTGCCAGCAGCCTCTTGGAAGGGAATTCACCCCTCCACTTT.

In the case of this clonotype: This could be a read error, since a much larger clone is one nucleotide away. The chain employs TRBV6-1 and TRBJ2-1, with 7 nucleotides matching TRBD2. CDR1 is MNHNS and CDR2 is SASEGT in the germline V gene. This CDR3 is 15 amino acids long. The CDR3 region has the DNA TGTGCCAGCATTATCAGGGAGGGCTCTTACAATGAGAAGTTCTTC. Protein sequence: CASIIREGSYNEKFF.

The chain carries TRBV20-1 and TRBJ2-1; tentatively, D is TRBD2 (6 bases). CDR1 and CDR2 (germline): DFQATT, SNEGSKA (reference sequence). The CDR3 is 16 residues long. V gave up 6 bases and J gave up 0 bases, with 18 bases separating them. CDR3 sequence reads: CSAPKGLPSSYNEQFF. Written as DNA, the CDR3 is TGCAGTGCGCCGAAGGGACTCCCGAGCTCCTACAATGAGCAGTTCTTC.

DNA for the CDR3: TGTGCCAGCAGACCCCGGACTAGCGTTACCTACAATGAGCAGTTCTTC. It codes for CASRPRTSVTYNEQFF. The rearrangement joins TRBV2 to TRBJ2-1; the match to TRBD2 covers 9 bases. The CDR3 length is 16 residues. Trimming cost V 6 bases and J 2 bases; bases outside gene matches: 8. The germline gives CDR1 SNHLY, CDR2 FYNNEI.

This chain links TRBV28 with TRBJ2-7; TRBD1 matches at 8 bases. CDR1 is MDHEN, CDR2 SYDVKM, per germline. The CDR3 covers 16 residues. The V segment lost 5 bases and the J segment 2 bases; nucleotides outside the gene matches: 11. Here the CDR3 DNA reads TGTGCCAGCAGTGCCCAAACAGGGGGACACACCTACGAGCAGTACTTC. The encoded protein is CASSAQTGGHTYEQYF.

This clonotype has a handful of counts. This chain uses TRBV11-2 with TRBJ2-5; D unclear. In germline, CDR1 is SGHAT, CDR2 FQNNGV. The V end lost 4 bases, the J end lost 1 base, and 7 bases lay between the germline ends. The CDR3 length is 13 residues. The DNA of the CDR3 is TGTGCCAGCAGCTACGGGCCCCAAGAGACCCAGTACTTC. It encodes CASSYGPQETQYF.

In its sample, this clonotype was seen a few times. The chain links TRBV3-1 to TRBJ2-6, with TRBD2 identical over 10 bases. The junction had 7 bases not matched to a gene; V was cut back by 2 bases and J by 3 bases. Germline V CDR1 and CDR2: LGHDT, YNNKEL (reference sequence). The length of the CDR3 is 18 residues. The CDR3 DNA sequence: TGTGCCAGCAGCCAATCCCTAGCGGGAGTTAGTGGGGCCAACGTCCTGACTTTC. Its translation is CASSQSLAGVSGANVLTF.

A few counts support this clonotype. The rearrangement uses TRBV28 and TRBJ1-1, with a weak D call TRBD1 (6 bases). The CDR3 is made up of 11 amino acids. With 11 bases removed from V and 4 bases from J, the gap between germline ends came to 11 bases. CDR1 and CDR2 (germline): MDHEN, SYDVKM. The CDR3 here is CAAGVFTEAFF. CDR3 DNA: TGTGCCGCAGGGGTCTTCACTGAAGCTTTCTTT. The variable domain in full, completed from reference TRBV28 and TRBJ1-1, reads DVKVTQSSRYLVKRTGEKVFLECVQDMDHENMFWYRQDPGLGLRLIYFSYDVKMKEKGDIPEGYSVSREKKERFSLILESASTNQTSMYLCAAGVFTEAFFGQGTRLTVV.

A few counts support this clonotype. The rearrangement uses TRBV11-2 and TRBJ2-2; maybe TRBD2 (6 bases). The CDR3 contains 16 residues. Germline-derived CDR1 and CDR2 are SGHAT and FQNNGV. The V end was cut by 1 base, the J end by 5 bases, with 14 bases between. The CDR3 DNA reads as TGTGCCAGCAGCTTAGTGGGGACTGTCTTTACCGGGGAGCTGTTTTTT. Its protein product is CASSLVGTVFTGELFF.

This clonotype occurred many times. In DNA, the CDR3 is TGTGCCAGCAGCGTAGGAGGGTCAGTGAACACTGAAGCTTTCTTT. Protein sequence: CASSVGGSVNTEAFF. V and J are TRBV9 and TRBJ1-1; D gene ambiguous. The germline V and J ends were trimmed by 0 bases and 0 bases, with 9 bases remaining between them. In germline, CDR1 is SGDLS, CDR2 YYNGEE. This CDR3 region has 15 residues. Filled out from reference TRBV9 and TRBJ1-1, the complete variable domain reads DSGVTQTPKHLITATGQRVTLRCSPRSGDLSVYWYQQSLDQGLQFLIQYYNGEERAKGNILERFSAQQFPDLHSELNLSSLELGDSALYFCASSVGGSVNTEAFFGQGTRLTVV.

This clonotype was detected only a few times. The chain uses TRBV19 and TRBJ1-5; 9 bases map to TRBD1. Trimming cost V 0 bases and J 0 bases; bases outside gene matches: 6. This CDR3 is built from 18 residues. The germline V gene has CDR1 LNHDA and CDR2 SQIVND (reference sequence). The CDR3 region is CASSIEGTGLYSNQPQHF. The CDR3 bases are TGTGCCAGTAGTATAGAAGGGACAGGGCTTTATAGCAATCAGCCCCAGCATTTT.

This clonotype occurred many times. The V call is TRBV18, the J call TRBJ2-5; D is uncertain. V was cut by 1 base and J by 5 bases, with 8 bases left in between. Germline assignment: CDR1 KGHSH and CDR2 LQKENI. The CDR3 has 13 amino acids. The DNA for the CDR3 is TGTGCCAGCTCACCACAGAACGAGGAGACCCAGTACTTC. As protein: CASSPQNEETQYF.

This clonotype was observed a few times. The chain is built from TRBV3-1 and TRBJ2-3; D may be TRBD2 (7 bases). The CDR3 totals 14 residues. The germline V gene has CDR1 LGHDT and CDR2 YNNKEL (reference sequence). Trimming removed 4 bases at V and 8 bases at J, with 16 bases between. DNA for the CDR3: TGTGCCAGCAGCCGTGAAGGGGGGGCGGTTACGCAGTATTTT. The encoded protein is CASSREGGAVTQYF.